The entry that follows covers one TCR beta chain sequence. No antigen is known for it. Within one base of it there is no much larger clone, and no base qualities were kept. The data are from a study of cytomegalovirus exposure and HLA in healthy donors (dated by TCRdb to between 2016 and 2019). The study in broad terms: In an earlier analysis of 587 of the donors, 250 to 300 Gb of sequence data and roughly 100 million unique TCR beta sequences from about 179 million T cells were reported. An early release covering 550 to 700 HLA-typed donors comprised approximately 300 gigabases of sequencing data and about 90 million unique TCR sequences. The genetic ancestry cluster associated with self-reported Caucasian donors included 65% to 90% of the roughly 360 genotyped donors. The study was designed to test whether signatures of past pathogen exposure could be identified by cataloging public T cell receptors. The study profiled the T cell repertoires of under 700 subjects by immunosequencing and related them to cytomegalovirus serostatus. In addition to the first cohort of approximately 650 subjects, a separate validation cohort of approximately 110 different subjects was used. High-throughput TCR immunosequencing, statistical association of individual TCRs with disease status, and machine learning were combined to predict cytomegalovirus infection status. In a later analysis, previously published TCR beta repertoires from about 640 donors were re-analyzed and high-resolution HLA genotyping was added so that TCR occurrence patterns could be studied. In the later analysis, no new phenotypic data were used to find candidate immune exposures; instead, reliance was placed on TCR beta sequences and their occurrence across donors. To decide whether each TCR beta V gene segment behaved as functional or pseudogenic, an earlier analysis of some 540 of the donors relied on high-throughput TCR beta sequencing. Donor age, sex, ethnicity and CMV serostatus were compiled together with the repertoire data. A later genetic analysis used genome-wide SNP genotypes for about 55% of the 666 donors, treating that subset as a discovery cohort. All discovery cohort repertoires had been generated on a single sequencing platform. Class I and class II HLA loci were covered by the typing at four-digit resolution. The number of typed donors differed by locus: roughly 620-630 for A, B, C, DRB1 and DQB1; 500 to 550 for DQA1; 606 for DPA1; and around 450 for DPB1. Several DR-DQ haplotypes were treated as single units for association and clustering because of strong linkage in the cohort. Among approximately 370 genotyped donors of the cohort, an average of around 240,000 unique TCR beta nucleotide sequences was sequenced per donor, of which about 18% were non-productive. What the study reported, not specific to this receptor: An association between a missense DCLRE1C variant and V-gene and J-gene trimming of TCR beta chains was found in a later genetic analysis and replicated in an independent cohort. A later analysis found that TCR association rates varied across HLA loci, with DRB1 alleles showing the most associated TCRs and HLA-C alleles the fewest. Linkage disequilibrium might explain the correlated functional status among segregating V segments, but an unknown experimental factor could not be excluded. Most TCR sequences were seen in very few donors, while some public TCRs were found in many individuals. The study listed around 160 TCR beta chains as associated with cytomegalovirus. In a later analysis, most CMV-associated TCR beta chains were found to appear HLA-restricted, with HLA associations seemingly driven largely by CMV exposure. In an earlier analysis of around 500 of the donors, most TCR beta V segments appeared in productive rearrangements about 90% or about 30% of the time, broadly matching IMGT annotations. In a later analysis, HLA-associated TCR beta chains were found to be more clonally expanded and to have lower generation probabilities than equally common non-associated chains. Compared with the roughly 720-donor mean, donors in an Asian-associated ancestry cluster had fewer N-insertions in productive TCRs, according to a later genetic analysis. Sequencing depth was assumed to be roughly uniform across donors in the presence/absence analyses, though that assumption may not hold. When HLA alleles, especially DR and DQ, strongly co-occurred, TCR associations were difficult to assign to individual alleles. The cohort was sequenced for TCR beta chains only, and without alpha or paired-chain data the features that could be detected were limited. The 87-base-pair reads could not distinguish some IMGT-functional V segments, including TRBV6-2 and TRBV6-3, so those segments were excluded. In vitro tests confirmed that a few of the cytomegalovirus-associated TCR beta chains recognize cytomegalovirus antigens. CMV serostatus was the only immune exposure information available for the cohort. Cytomegalovirus status was reported to be diagnosed by the classifier with high specificity and sensitivity in both the original and validation cohorts. A further reported finding was that TCR beta sequences accurately predicted the HLA-A and HLA-B alleles for most subjects in the first cohort. It was suggested by the authors that the approach could potentially be generalized to other disease states and immunological phenotypes. Because HLA typing was unavailable for some donors at each locus, only the typed subset was used in association tests. Specific HLA alleles were associated with 18,000 or so TCR beta sequences at a false discovery rate of 0.05 in a later analysis. A later analysis reported that several top co-occurrence clusters appeared linked to parvovirus B19, influenza, CMV and Epstein-Barr virus. The earlier analysis of some 560 of the donors excluded around 17 rarely observed V segments, including chromosome 9 orphons, because counts were too low. A cluster of highly shared sequence variants was judged likely to represent a technical artifact of the sequencing pipeline.

The cohort was made up of under 800 healthy bone marrow donors. Cohort members were all nominally healthy when sampled, although unrecorded immune exposures were likely present. The donor was CMV seropositive and was included in the group of about 290 seropositive cohort members. A peripheral blood sample was collected from each donor, and TCR beta sequencing was performed on peripheral blood mononuclear cells. Genomic DNA was extracted from the blood cell samples with the Qiagen DNeasy Blood Extraction Kit. Libraries were prepared through the immunoSEQ multiplex PCR assay. A mixture of 60 forward primers for TCR Vbeta segments and 13 reverse primers for TCR Jbeta segments was used in the multiplex PCR. A multiplex PCR assay on genomic DNA amplified the CDR3 region of rearranged TCR beta genes. On the Illumina HiSeq System, the amplified TCR beta libraries were sequenced as 87-base-pair reads. The paper's data handling went like this. A later analysis counted 75 million to 100 million unique TCR beta chains across the 690 or so repertoires, and 9 million to 14 million of these chains were shared by at least two donors. Raw reads were error-corrected and collapsed into unique sequences with a nearest-neighbor algorithm that merged closely related sequences to remove PCR and sequencing errors. Alignment of CDR3 sequences to IMGT reference sequences was used to assign V, D and J gene segments. Each retained sequence needed at least a six-nucleotide match to both a V gene segment and a J gene segment. A rearrangement counted as productive if the CDR3 had no stop codons and remained in frame with V and J, and every other rearrangement counted as non-productive. Following IMGT convention, CDR3 was defined as the stretch from the second conserved V-encoded cysteine to the conserved J-encoded phenylalanine. Sequences without an unambiguous match to a single V gene segment were excluded from the earlier analysis of several hundred of the donors. In an earlier analysis of some 590 of the donors, V segments were called functional above 56.7% productive rearrangements and were called segregating when the between-donor standard deviation exceeded 5%. A statistical classification framework was developed to diagnose cytomegalovirus status using the catalog of TCR beta chain sequences. In a later analysis, V and J genes were assigned by comparing TCR nucleotide sequences against IMGT/GENE-DB human TR gene sequences. A later analysis assigned CDR3 sequences and most-parsimonious VDJ recombination scenarios with the TCRdist pipeline. A later analysis defined each TCR beta chain by its CDR3 amino acid sequence plus V-gene family, and excluded reads lacking a unique V-gene family. In a later analysis, some 600 highly shared, low-generation-probability nucleotide sequences were removed to address suspected cross-contamination and a sequencing artifact. In a later analysis, a clonal expansion index was calculated for each public chain from normalized within-repertoire ranks of inferred template counts. In a later analysis, generation probabilities were computed using a VDJ recombination model fitted to out-of-frame rearrangements, and the results were checked against IGoR. In a later analysis, TCR-TCR, TCR-HLA and TCR-CMV co-occurrence was scored with hypergeometric tests, and a repertoire-size bias correction was applied to TCR pairs. False discovery rates were estimated in a later analysis by permuting HLA or CMV assignments 20 times. In a later analysis, co-occurring TCRs were grouped with DBSCAN, and TCRdist sequence similarity was added when clustering was performed within HLA-allele-positive subsets. Repertoires with fewer than 30,000 or more than 120,000 public chains, plus five repertoires with anomalous nucleotide sharing, were excluded from co-occurrence clustering. Held by TCRdb, this immuneACCESS table contains in-frame sequences only and omits some clones. Under half of the omission traces to an unresolved V gene where checked; the cause of the rest is unknown. D and trimming come from the DNA, and the V and J calls and clone size come from that table. The sample records 90,000 or so clones, roughly four fifths of which are singletons. The top ten hold roughly 3.4% of the sample.

V trim: 4 bases; J trim: 5 bases; unmatched bases: 3. Measured from the cysteine to the phenylalanine, the CDR3 is 14 residues long. Of the read, only the CDR3 DNA is kept; its 42 bases are in frame from base 1. CDR1 and CDR2, per the germline V gene, are SGHRS and YFSETQ. The V and J genes are TRBV5-1 and TRBJ2-1; 10 nucleotides in the junction match TRBD2. This TCR was sampled from a man aged 25-45 years in good health and CMV-seropositive. The sequenced sample was PBMCs. Here the CDR3 is given as CASSLSGRNNEQFF. The DNA sequence follows: TGCGCCAGCAGCCTTAGCGGGAGGAACAATGAGCAGTTCTTC.